These 22 T cell receptor beta chains originate from one sample sequenced in a study of T-cell reconstitution after alpha-beta-depleted transplantation in children. The study, taken as a whole, reports: T-cell counts and diversity at one year post-transplant came mainly from newly produced T cells.

Preparation of the TCRbeta library involved a method that used unique molecular identifiers. TCRdb itself ran the PCR reads through MiXCR, one entry per CDR3 protein. The sample consists of about 300,000 distinct CDR3 sequences, over 7% of them appearing once. These receptors have no known antigen. This specimen consisted of peripheral blood, obtained 360 days after TCRalphabeta/CD19-depleted stem cell transplant. These receptors all come from a female patient aged 2-10 years who had a stem cell transplant for Fanconi anemia, so the T cells may come from the graft donor.

The sample holds many counts of this clonotype. The V gene is TRBV15, the J gene TRBJ2-3, with 7 bases identical to TRBD1. CDR1 LNHNV and CDR2 YYDKDF come from the germline V gene (reference sequence). The CDR3 is 15 amino acids. Trimming took 3 bases from V and 3 from J; bases not matched to a gene: 6. CDR3 region: CATSSDRETTDTQYF. For the CDR3, the DNA is TGTGCCACCAGCAGCGACAGGGAAACGACAGATACGCAGTATTTT.

This chain connects TRBV15 to TRBJ1-2, with a tentative D call TRBD1 (5 bases). The germline gives CDR1 LNHNV, CDR2 YYDKDF (reference sequence). Trimming removed 8 bases at V and 5 bases at J, with 15 bases between. The CDR3 has 13 amino acids. The CDR3: CATGHERAYGYTF. The CDR3 DNA follows: TGTGCCACCGGACACGAGCGGGCTTATGGCTACACCTTC. Combining the CDR3 with reference TRBV15 and TRBJ1-2 gives the whole variable domain DAMVIQNPRYQVTQFGKPVTLSCSQTLNHNVMYWYQQKSSQAPKLLFHYYDKDFNNEADTPDNFQSRRPNTSFCFLDIRSPGLGDTAMYLCATGHERAYGYTFGSGTRLTVV.

This clonotype came up many times. V usage is TRBV20-1 and J usage is TRBJ2-7; no clear D gene. Germline V CDR1 and CDR2: DFQATT, SNEGSKA (reference sequence). V lost 6 bases and J 4 bases, leaving 16 bases between the germline ends. The CDR3 has 13 amino acids. In DNA form, the CDR3 reads TGCAGTGCCTCTGACCAGAAGGAATACGAGCAGTACTTC. Translation gives CSASDQKEYEQYF.

This clonotype appeared many times. J is TRBJ2-7 and V is TRBV29-1, with D unclear. This CDR3 contains 12 residues. V was pared by 2 bases and J by 5 bases, with 10 bases between. Germline V gene lookup returns CDR1 SQVTM and CDR2 ANQGSEA. As DNA, the CDR3 is TGCAGCGTTGAAAGGTTGGGTCACGAGCAGTACTTC. Translating gives CSVERLGHEQYF.

Concerning this clonotype itself: At one of its ends the junction is not consistent with the germline gene, which may arise from a read error. The chain has TRBV7-7 and TRBJ2-5; TRBD1 matches at 10 bases. This CDR3 spans 17 amino acids. Germline V gene lookup returns CDR1 SSHAT and CDR2 FNYEAQ (reference sequence). CDR3 amino acids: CASSRRVMTGGEETQYF. The CDR3 DNA is TGTGCTAGCAGCCGTCGGGTTATGACAGGGGGCGAGGAGACCCAGTACTTC.

This clonotype has a count of ten or more. CDR3: CASSYALQGQAFF. DNA of the CDR3: TGTGCCAGCAGTTATGCCCTACAGGGGCAAGCTTTCTTT. This chain joins TRBV6-6 and TRBJ1-1; TRBD1 matches at 7 bases. After removal of 3 bases from V and 9 bases from J, the junction contained 7 bases not matched to a gene. This CDR3 has 13 amino acids. Germline V gives CDR1 MNHNY, CDR2 SVGAGI (reference sequence).

This clonotype was seen many times. The chain carries TRBV20-1 and TRBJ2-7; the D gene is possibly TRBD1 (6 bases). Trimming cost V 1 base and J 2 bases, with 9 bases left between them. The CDR3 spans 13 residues. The germline CDR1 and CDR2 sequences are DFQATT and SNEGSKA (reference sequence). This CDR3 reads CSARVEGAYEQYF. The CDR3 nucleotides read TGCAGTGCTAGAGTTGAGGGGGCCTACGAGCAGTACTTC.

This clonotype has at least ten counts. The chain carries TRBV7-3 and TRBJ2-3; D perhaps matches TRBD2 (5 bases). The CDR3 totals 16 residues. The V end was cut by 1 base, the J end by 2 bases, with 13 bases between. Germline assignment: CDR1 SGHTA and CDR2 FQGTGA. DNA of the CDR3: TGTGCCAGCAGCTTAATCAGCGGATCTTTCACAGATACGCAGTATTTT. Residues: CASSLISGSFTDTQYF.

About this clonotype: This may arise from a read error, as a much more abundant clone is one base away. This CDR3 fails to terminate in the conserved phenylalanine or tryptophan, so it likely reflects a read error. This sequence joins TRBV29-1 and TRBJ1-2; D remains unclear. CDR1 is SQVTM, CDR2 ANQGSEA, per germline. The CDR3 length is 15 residues. Deletions cut 4 bases from V and 0 bases from J, with 15 bases between. CDR3 DNA: TGCAGCGTTGCCCGCATCGGAGGATCTAACTATGGCTACACCTCC. Its protein is CSVARIGGSNYGYTS.

This clonotype came up many times. V gene TRBV13 combines with J gene TRBJ2-3; 11 bases align to TRBD2. Germline assignment: CDR1 PRHDT and CDR2 FYEKMQ (reference sequence). Unmatched junction bases numbered 5, after V lost 2 bases and J lost 4 bases. This CDR3 is built from 16 residues. The CDR3 DNA follows: TGTGCCAGCAGCTTATCGGTAGCGGGGGGGCCAGATACGCAGTATTTT. Translated, it gives CASSLSVAGGPDTQYF.

Ten or more counts support this clonotype. This rearrangement joins TRBV2 to TRBJ2-5; no clear D gene. The CDR3 loop spans 14 amino acids. The germline CDR1 and CDR2 sequences are SNHLY and FYNNEI. Trimming left V 6 bases short and J 4 bases short, with 15 bases between. The CDR3 nucleotides are TGTGCCAGCAGCGGAACTTCTTGGGGAGAGACCCAGTACTTC. Translated: CASSGTSWGETQYF.

This clonotype was found once. The V and J genes are TRBV2 and TRBJ1-1, with D perhaps matching TRBD1 (6 bases). The CDR3 totals 18 residues. Trimming shortened V by 7 bases and J by 4 bases, and 28 bases separated the two germline ends. Germline values: CDR1 SNHLY, CDR2 FYNNEI. Here the CDR3 DNA reads TGTGCCAGCATTCCAAGGATGACAGGTTCGATCATAGTCACTGAAGCTTTCTTT. Protein: CASIPRMTGSIIVTEAFF.

The rearrangement links TRBV14 to TRBJ2-7; the D gene is possibly TRBD1 (6 bases). V was pared by 2 bases and J by 1 base, with 12 bases between. The germline gives CDR1 SGHDN, CDR2 FVKESK. This CDR3 region has 15 residues. In nucleotides, the CDR3 is TGTGCCAGCAGCCAACACCCGACAGGATCCTACGAGCAGTACTTC. Protein: CASSQHPTGSYEQYF. Filled out from reference TRBV14 and TRBJ2-7, the complete variable domain reads EAGVTQFPSHSVIEKGQTVTLRCDPISGHDNLYWYRRVMGKEIKFLLHFVKESKQDESGMPNNRFLAERTGGTYSTLKVQPAELEDSGVYFCASSQHPTGSYEQYFGPGTRLTVT.

This clonotype has ten or more counts. The genes are TRBV4-3 and TRBJ2-2; possible D gene TRBD2, 6 bases. Trimming took 1 base from V and 13 from J, leaving 16 bases between them. This CDR3 is built from 14 residues. Germline lookup yields CDR1 LGHNA and CDR2 YSLEER. The CDR3 nucleotides are TGCGCCAGCAGCCAAGCGTCATCGGGGGTGGGGCTGTTTTTT. The encoded protein is CASSQASSGVGLFF.

This clonotype occurred many times. The V call is TRBV20-1, the J call TRBJ2-3, with 14 bases fitting TRBD2. CDR3 size: 19 residues. From germline, CDR1 is DFQATT and CDR2 SNEGSKA (reference sequence). V shed 3 bases and J 3 bases; nucleotides not matched to a gene: 14. The CDR3 coding sequence is TGCAGTGCTAGCGATATCAGACTAGCGGGGGGGCCGAAGACAGATACGCAGTATTTT. Translation gives CSASDIRLAGGPKTDTQYF.

This clonotype has ten or more counts. The chain carries TRBV5-1 and TRBJ2-6; D gene ambiguous. Germline V lookup: CDR1 SGHRS, CDR2 YFSETQ. The V gene lost 1 base and the J gene lost 4 bases, with 9 bases spanning the gap. The CDR3 runs to 15 residues. The chain's CDR3 is CASSLRTSGANVLTF. The DNA of the CDR3 is TGCGCCAGCAGCTTGCGCACGAGCGGGGCCAACGTCCTGACTTTC.

The chain links TRBV2 to TRBJ2-2; TRBD1 might be the D (6 bases). Trimming shortened V by 4 bases and J by 1 base, and 13 bases separated the two germline ends. CDR1 and CDR2 (germline): SNHLY, FYNNEI. This CDR3 is 16 amino acids long. As DNA, the CDR3 is TGTGCCAGCAGTGCACAGGGTCGCAGGAACACCGGGGAGCTGTTTTTT. Protein product: CASSAQGRRNTGELFF.

At least ten counts were recorded for this clonotype. This chain uses TRBV7-8 with TRBJ2-1; a possible D gene is TRBD2 (6 bases). The CDR3 consists of 16 residues. Germline CDR1 is SGHVS and CDR2 is FQNEAQ. The ends were cut back, 1 base at V and 2 bases at J, with 12 bases in the middle. CDR3 sequence (DNA): TGTGCCAGCAGCTTAGGGAGGAGGGCCCCCTACAATGAGCAGTTCTTC. Amino acids: CASSLGRRAPYNEQFF.

The chain uses TRBV5-6 and TRBJ1-6; 9 bases are a match to TRBD1. The CDR3 length is 16 residues. V shed 0 bases, J shed 9 bases, and the junction held 7 bases outside the gene matches. Germline V gene data show CDR1 as SGHDT and CDR2 as YYEEEE. The CDR3 region is CASSLGDGDRVSPLHF. The CDR3 DNA is TGTGCCAGCAGCTTGGGTGACGGGGACAGGGTTTCACCCCTCCACTTT.

This clonotype showed up many times. The chain joins TRBV29-1 to TRBJ1-1; 7 nucleotides line up with TRBD1. CDR1 and CDR2 from the germline V gene are SQVTM and ANQGSEA. CDR3 length: 11 residues. J gave up 11 bases and V 6 bases, and 9 bases lay outside the gene matches. For the CDR3, the DNA is TGCAGCGTGGGGAGGGGGCCGAAGGCTTTCTTT. Translating it yields CSVGRGPKAFF.

This clonotype has ten or more counts. V usage is TRBV6-5 and J usage is TRBJ2-7; 9 nucleotides match TRBD1. J lost 2 bases, V lost 2 bases, and 7 bases had no gene match. Per the germline V gene, CDR1 is MNHEY and CDR2 is SVGAGI. The CDR3 has 16 residues. The CDR3 DNA reads TGTGCCAGCAGTTACCAGGGACAGGGTGAAGCCTACGAGCAGTACTTC. Translation gives CASSYQGQGEAYEQYF.

This clonotype was observed a handful of times. This CDR3 reads CASSGRQGVQETQYF. Written as DNA, the CDR3 is TGTGCCAGCAGCGGACGACAGGGCGTCCAAGAGACCCAGTACTTC. The chain couples TRBV7-9 to TRBJ2-5; 7 bases are shared with TRBD1. The CDR3 sequence is 15 residues long. CDR1 and CDR2 (germline): SEHNR, FQNEAQ (reference sequence). J gave up 1 base and V 5 bases, and 7 bases lay outside the gene matches.